In this sample, the clone carrying this TCR delta chain is large (0.1 to 1%). In the same sample, other DNA sequences code for this CDR3. This sample was included in a study of gamma-delta T cells after stem cell transplantation. TCRdb re-called the RT-PCR reads through CATT. Here the sample spans over a thousand delta-chain clones, more than 0.95% being singletons. The V and J ends lost 1 base and 1 base, in that order; junction bases with no gene match: 1. The germline V gene has CDR1 GEAIGNYY and CDR2 EKD. There are 17 residues in the CDR3. This clonotype was sampled from a human donor. It is not recorded whose cells these are; they may come from a transplant donor. The sequencing input was gamma-delta T cells. The chain has TRDV2 and TRDJ3; 9 bases match TRDD3. CDR3 in amino acids: CACDTTGGSWDTRQMFF. CDR3 coding DNA: TGTGCCTGTGACACGACTGGGGGATCCTGGGACACCCGACAGATGTTTTTC.